These T cell receptor beta chains were read from a single sample in a study of spatial heterogeneity in lung cancer. A single record per CDR3 protein comes from TCRdb applying MiXCR to the 5' RACE reads. The sample lists 10,000 to 11,000 distinct CDR3 sequences, less than 7.5% occurring once. The specimen comprised PBMCs, sampled at surgery. The receptor set was obtained from a male donor with early-stage non-small cell lung cancer. Each CDR3 is given with its conserved first and last residue. Fields, in order: J gene, CDR3 length, D gene, clone size, V gene, CDR3 DNA, CDR3 protein. D genes are given only for firm matches. A clone size is listed for some rows: how often the clone was seen (once, few, many), or a class if it is expanded.

j_call: TRBJ2-6
cdr3_length: 19
d_call: NA
clone_size: many
v_call: TRBV4-3
cdr3_nt: TGCGCCAGCAGCCAAGTACGACTCACTTCGGGATCTGGGGCCAACGTCCTGACTTTC
cdr3_aa: CASSQVRLTSGSGANVLTF

j_call: TRBJ2-2
cdr3_length: 15
d_call: NA
clone_size: NA
v_call: TRBV11-2
cdr3_nt: TGTGCCAGCAGCTTAGTGCAGGGGGGCACCGGGGAGCTGTTTTTT
cdr3_aa: CASSLVQGGTGELFF

j_call: TRBJ1-4
cdr3_length: 15
d_call: NA
clone_size: medium-sized
v_call: TRBV20-1
cdr3_nt: TGCAGTGCTAGAGAATCTTCAGGGGAAGACGAAAAACTGTTTTTT
cdr3_aa: CSARESSGEDEKLFF

j_call: TRBJ2-1
cdr3_length: 12
d_call: NA
clone_size: many
v_call: TRBV28
cdr3_nt: TGTGCCAGCAGTGGGGGCCCGCCTAGGCAGTTCTTC
cdr3_aa: CASSGGPPRQFF

j_call: TRBJ1-6
cdr3_length: 15
d_call: NA
clone_size: NA
v_call: TRBV20-1
cdr3_nt: TGCAGTGCCCCAAGGGGGATGGCCTATAATTCACCCCTCCACTTT
cdr3_aa: CSAPRGMAYNSPLHF

j_call: TRBJ2-1
cdr3_length: 13
d_call: NA
clone_size: few
v_call: TRBV28
cdr3_nt: TGTGCCGCCCACGGGACCCAGTACAATGAGCAGTTCTTC
cdr3_aa: CAAHGTQYNEQFF

j_call: TRBJ2-7
cdr3_length: 16
d_call: TRBD1
clone_size: many
v_call: TRBV20-1
cdr3_nt: TGCAGTGCTAGAGAGACTCCGGGACAGGGGGCCTACGAGCAGTACTTC
cdr3_aa: CSARETPGQGAYEQYF

j_call: TRBJ1-6
cdr3_length: 17
d_call: TRBD1
clone_size: many
v_call: TRBV7-8
cdr3_nt: TGTGCCAGCAGCTTAGCGCTTGGGCAGGGGGCGGTTTCACCCCTCCACTTT
cdr3_aa: CASSLALGQGAVSPLHF

j_call: TRBJ1-1
cdr3_length: 16
d_call: NA
clone_size: NA
v_call: TRBV7-2
cdr3_nt: TGTGCCAGCAGCTTAGCAGTTGGCGGGATGGGAACTGAAGCTTTCTTT
cdr3_aa: CASSLAVGGMGTEAFF

j_call: TRBJ2-5
cdr3_length: 13
d_call: NA
clone_size: medium-sized
v_call: TRBV19
cdr3_nt: TGTGCCAGTAGTCGCACGGGCGGGGAGACCCAGTACTTC
cdr3_aa: CASSRTGGETQYF

j_call: TRBJ2-1
cdr3_length: 15
d_call: NA
clone_size: many
v_call: TRBV9
cdr3_nt: TGTGCCAGCAGCGTCGGCATCCTGGGCTACAATGAGCAGTTCTTC
cdr3_aa: CASSVGILGYNEQFF

j_call: TRBJ1-2
cdr3_length: 13
d_call: NA
clone_size: few
v_call: TRBV12-5
cdr3_nt: TGTGCTAGTGGTTTGGCTACAGGGTATGGCTACACCTTC
cdr3_aa: CASGLATGYGYTF

j_call: TRBJ2-1
cdr3_length: 14
d_call: TRBD1
clone_size: many
v_call: TRBV5-1
cdr3_nt: TGCGCCAGCAGCGGGGACAGGGGGTACGATGAGCAGTTCTTC
cdr3_aa: CASSGDRGYDEQFF

j_call: TRBJ1-2
cdr3_length: 13
d_call: TRBD1
clone_size: many
v_call: TRBV2
cdr3_nt: TGTGCCAGCAGAGCCAGCAGGGGGTATGGCTACACCTTC
cdr3_aa: CASRASRGYGYTF

j_call: TRBJ2-5
cdr3_length: 13
d_call: NA
clone_size: NA
v_call: TRBV7-3
cdr3_nt: TGTGCCAGCAGCTTGGGACCTAAAGAGACCCAGTACTTC
cdr3_aa: CASSLGPKETQYF

j_call: TRBJ2-5
cdr3_length: 14
d_call: TRBD2
clone_size: medium-sized
v_call: TRBV29-1
cdr3_nt: TGCAGCGTTGCCCGGACTAGCGGCCAAGAGACCCAGTACTTC
cdr3_aa: CSVARTSGQETQYF

j_call: TRBJ2-1
cdr3_length: 17
d_call: NA
clone_size: many
v_call: TRBV6-5
cdr3_nt: TGTGCCAGCAGTTATTATGCAGGGCCCCCGGGGGTCCATGAGCAGTTCTTC
cdr3_aa: CASSYYAGPPGVHEQFF

j_call: TRBJ2-1
cdr3_length: 15
d_call: TRBD2
clone_size: many
v_call: TRBV7-3
cdr3_nt: TGTGCCAGCAGCTTGGGGACTAGCTCCGCCAATGAGCAGTTCTTC
cdr3_aa: CASSLGTSSANEQFF

j_call: TRBJ1-5
cdr3_length: 15
d_call: NA
clone_size: many
v_call: TRBV5-1
cdr3_nt: TGCGCCAGCAGCTTGACGGGGGCTAGCAATCAGCCCCAGCATTTT
cdr3_aa: CASSLTGASNQPQHF

j_call: TRBJ2-7
cdr3_length: 20
d_call: TRBD1
clone_size: few
v_call: TRBV5-1
cdr3_nt: TGCGCCAGCAGCCCCCTTCCGGGACAGGGGGTTCTCACGAGTGATACGGTGCAGTACTTC
cdr3_aa: CASSPLPGQGVLTSDTVQYF

j_call: TRBJ2-5
cdr3_length: 15
d_call: TRBD2
clone_size: few
v_call: TRBV20-1
cdr3_nt: TGCAGTGCCAGAGCGGGGGGGGTCTACCAAGAGACCCAGTACTTC
cdr3_aa: CSARAGGVYQETQYF

j_call: TRBJ2-1
cdr3_length: 14
d_call: NA
clone_size: medium-sized
v_call: TRBV6-2/TRBV6-3
cdr3_nt: TGTGCCAGCACCCCGGGACTAGGGGGCGATGAGCAGTTCTTC
cdr3_aa: CASTPGLGGDEQFF

j_call: TRBJ2-3
cdr3_length: 11
d_call: NA
clone_size: NA
v_call: TRBV20-1
cdr3_nt: TGCAGTGCCACTCGAGGAGATACGCAGTATTTT
cdr3_aa: CSATRGDTQYF

j_call: TRBJ2-7
cdr3_length: 12
d_call: NA
clone_size: many
v_call: TRBV6-1
cdr3_nt: TGTGCCAGCAGTGAACAATCCTACGAGCAGTACTTC
cdr3_aa: CASSEQSYEQYF

j_call: TRBJ2-2
cdr3_length: 15
d_call: TRBD2
clone_size: many
v_call: TRBV6-2/TRBV6-3
cdr3_nt: TGTGCCAGCAGTTCCCTACTAGCGTACACCGGGGAGCTGTTTTTT
cdr3_aa: CASSSLLAYTGELFF

j_call: TRBJ2-1
cdr3_length: 15
d_call: TRBD2
clone_size: many
v_call: TRBV20-1
cdr3_nt: TGCAGTGCTTTCCCCGCTAGCGGGGGTCACAATGAGCAGTTCTTC
cdr3_aa: CSAFPASGGHNEQFF

j_call: TRBJ1-1
cdr3_length: 13
d_call: NA
clone_size: few
v_call: TRBV5-1
cdr3_nt: TGCGCCAGCAGCCGGACAGCGAACACTGAAGCTTTCTTT
cdr3_aa: CASSRTANTEAFF

j_call: TRBJ2-7
cdr3_length: 14
d_call: TRBD1
clone_size: many
v_call: TRBV28
cdr3_nt: TGTGCCAGCAGTTTGGACAGGGCGGGCTACGAGCAGTACTTC
cdr3_aa: CASSLDRAGYEQYF

j_call: TRBJ1-2
cdr3_length: 12
d_call: NA
clone_size: NA
v_call: TRBV5-1
cdr3_nt: TGCGCCAGCAGCGGAAACTCGGCTGGCTACACCTTC
cdr3_aa: CASSGNSAGYTF

j_call: TRBJ1-5
cdr3_length: 14
d_call: TRBD1
clone_size: few
v_call: TRBV19
cdr3_nt: TGTGCCAGTAGTATCAAACAGGGGCCCCAGCCCCAGCATTTT
cdr3_aa: CASSIKQGPQPQHF

j_call: TRBJ2-7
cdr3_length: 14
d_call: NA
clone_size: many
v_call: TRBV6-2/TRBV6-3
cdr3_nt: TGTGCCAGCACCCACATGGGCACCTCCTACGAGCAGTACTTC
cdr3_aa: CASTHMGTSYEQYF

j_call: TRBJ2-3
cdr3_length: 15
d_call: NA
clone_size: NA
v_call: TRBV27
cdr3_nt: TGTGTCAGCAGTTCCCCCACGGAGAGCACAGATACGCAGTATTTT
cdr3_aa: CVSSSPTESTDTQYF

j_call: TRBJ2-3
cdr3_length: 15
d_call: TRBD1
clone_size: many
v_call: TRBV7-6
cdr3_nt: TGTGCCAGCAGCCGTGACAGGGCTAACACAGATACGCAGTATTTT
cdr3_aa: CASSRDRANTDTQYF

j_call: TRBJ1-1
cdr3_length: 16
d_call: TRBD1
clone_size: many
v_call: TRBV24-1
cdr3_nt: TGTGCCACCAGTGGTGTGACAGGGGTTGGGAACACTGAAGCTTTCTTT
cdr3_aa: CATSGVTGVGNTEAFF

j_call: TRBJ2-1
cdr3_length: 15
d_call: TRBD1
clone_size: many
v_call: TRBV20-1
cdr3_nt: TGCAGTGCTTGGCGGACAGGGAGCTCCTACAATGAGCAGTTCTTC
cdr3_aa: CSAWRTGSSYNEQFF

j_call: TRBJ2-5
cdr3_length: 13
d_call: TRBD2
clone_size: many
v_call: TRBV7-2
cdr3_nt: TGTGCCACAGAGCGGGGGGCACAAGAGACCCAGTACTTC
cdr3_aa: CATERGAQETQYF

j_call: TRBJ2-7
cdr3_length: 14
d_call: NA
clone_size: few
v_call: TRBV20-1
cdr3_nt: TGCAGTGCCCGAACTCTGACCGGTTCCTACGAGCAGTACTTC
cdr3_aa: CSARTLTGSYEQYF

j_call: TRBJ1-5
cdr3_length: 14
d_call: NA
clone_size: many
v_call: TRBV7-2
cdr3_nt: TGTGCCAGCAGCTTAGGAATAAACAATCAGCCCCAGCATTTT
cdr3_aa: CASSLGINNQPQHF

j_call: TRBJ2-1
cdr3_length: 16
d_call: TRBD2
clone_size: many
v_call: TRBV5-5
cdr3_nt: TGTGCCAGCGGAGCCGGGACTAGCGGCATCTACAATGAGCAGTTCTTC
cdr3_aa: CASGAGTSGIYNEQFF

j_call: TRBJ2-7
cdr3_length: 12
d_call: NA
clone_size: few
v_call: TRBV28
cdr3_nt: TGTGCCAGTCACGGGGCATTCTACGAGCAGTACTTC
cdr3_aa: CASHGAFYEQYF

j_call: TRBJ1-2
cdr3_length: 16
d_call: NA
clone_size: NA
v_call: TRBV19
cdr3_nt: TGTGCCAGTAGTAAGGCTCGGGGCGGTAATAACTATGGCTACACCTTC
cdr3_aa: CASSKARGGNNYGYTF

j_call: TRBJ2-3
cdr3_length: 15
d_call: NA
clone_size: many
v_call: TRBV18
cdr3_nt: TGTGCCAGCTCACCCGCGGGGACGGGGACAGATACGCAGTATTTT
cdr3_aa: CASSPAGTGTDTQYF

j_call: TRBJ1-1
cdr3_length: 13
d_call: NA
clone_size: many
v_call: TRBV29-1
cdr3_nt: TGCAGCGTCTCCTCTGGTGGGCACACTGAAGCTTTCTTT
cdr3_aa: CSVSSGGHTEAFF

j_call: TRBJ1-1
cdr3_length: 17
d_call: NA
clone_size: many
v_call: TRBV21-1
cdr3_nt: TGTGCCAGCAGCAAAGCGCTTAAGGGGGCCGGAGTGGATCAAGCTTTCTTT
cdr3_aa: CASSKALKGAGVDQAFF

j_call: TRBJ1-4
cdr3_length: 13
d_call: NA
clone_size: many
v_call: TRBV27
cdr3_nt: TGTGCCAGCAAGGGGGCAACTAATGAAAAACTGTTTTTT
cdr3_aa: CASKGATNEKLFF

j_call: TRBJ2-5
cdr3_length: 13
d_call: NA
clone_size: NA
v_call: TRBV5-1
cdr3_nt: TGCGCCAGCAGCCCGGTGGGTCAAGAGACCCAGTACTTC
cdr3_aa: CASSPVGQETQYF

j_call: TRBJ2-1
cdr3_length: 11
d_call: NA
clone_size: few
v_call: TRBV12-3/TRBV12-4
cdr3_nt: TGTGCCAGCAGTTTACTATATGAGCAGTTCTTC
cdr3_aa: CASSLLYEQFF

j_call: TRBJ2-7
cdr3_length: 17
d_call: NA
clone_size: few
v_call: TRBV18
cdr3_nt: TGTGCCAGCTCACCGGGACCCTTTGGTCCCGGGGCCTACGAGCAGTACTTC
cdr3_aa: CASSPGPFGPGAYEQYF